This T cell receptor (beta chain) appears in the sequencing data of a study of shared clonotypes between healthy human individuals. About this clone itself: Its cognate antigen is unknown.

CDR3 length equals 12 residues. Germline V lookup: CDR1 MDHEN, CDR2 SYDVKM. V was trimmed by 5 bases and J by 7 bases, leaving 8 bases between them. Sequencing was at deep level. This table comes from immunoSEQ multiplex PCR, and its TCRdb copy is limited to in-frame clones, with some not included. The data hold approximately 2,000,000 clones, with about 90% observed a single time. General observations from the study: The sampled material consisted only of blood, and tissue repertoires are likely to differ. Clonotypes which were not shared had lower generation probabilities than clonotypes that all four donors shared. A generally larger estimated richness was seen in naive subsets than in memory subsets.

This chain joins TRBV28 and TRBJ1-4; no clear D. The receptor was derived from a man between 18 and 29 years old in good health. Some clones in this sample may be carry-over from other donors' samples. Sequencing used naive CD4+ T cells from PBMCs. Subset defined: CD45RA+ positively selected. CDR3 in amino acids: CASSRLGEKLFF. The CDR3 DNA reads as TGTGCCAGCAGTCGGTTGGGTGAAAAACTGTTTTTT.